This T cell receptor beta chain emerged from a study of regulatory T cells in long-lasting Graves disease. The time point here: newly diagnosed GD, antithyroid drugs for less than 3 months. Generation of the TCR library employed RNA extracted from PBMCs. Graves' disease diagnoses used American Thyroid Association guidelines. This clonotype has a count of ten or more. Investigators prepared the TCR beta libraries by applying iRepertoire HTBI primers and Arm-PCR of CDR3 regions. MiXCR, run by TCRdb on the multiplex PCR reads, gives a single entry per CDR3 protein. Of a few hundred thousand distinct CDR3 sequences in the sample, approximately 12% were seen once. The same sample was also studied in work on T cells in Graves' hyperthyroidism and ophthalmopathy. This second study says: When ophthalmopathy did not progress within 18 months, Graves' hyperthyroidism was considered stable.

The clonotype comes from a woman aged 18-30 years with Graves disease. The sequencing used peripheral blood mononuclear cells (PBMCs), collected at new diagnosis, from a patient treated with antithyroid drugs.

The CDR3 protein is CASKRWQDNEQYF. In DNA form, the CDR3 reads TGTGCCAGCAAGAGGTGGCAAGACAACGAGCAGTACTTC. The V call is TRBV12-3 or TRBV12-4, the J call TRBJ2-7; D is undetermined. There are 13 residues in the CDR3. The germline V and J ends were trimmed by 7 bases and 5 bases, with 15 bases remaining between them.